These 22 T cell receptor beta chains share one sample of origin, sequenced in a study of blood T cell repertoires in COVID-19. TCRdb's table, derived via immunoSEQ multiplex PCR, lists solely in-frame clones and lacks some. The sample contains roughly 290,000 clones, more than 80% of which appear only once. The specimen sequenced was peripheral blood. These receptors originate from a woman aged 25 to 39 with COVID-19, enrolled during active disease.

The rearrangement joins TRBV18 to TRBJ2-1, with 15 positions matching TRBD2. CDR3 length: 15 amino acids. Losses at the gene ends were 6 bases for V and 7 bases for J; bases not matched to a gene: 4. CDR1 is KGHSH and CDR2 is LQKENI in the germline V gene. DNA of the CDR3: TGTGCCAGCTCGTCCGGGACTAGCGGGAGGAATGAGCAGTTCTTC. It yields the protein CASSSGTSGRNEQFF.

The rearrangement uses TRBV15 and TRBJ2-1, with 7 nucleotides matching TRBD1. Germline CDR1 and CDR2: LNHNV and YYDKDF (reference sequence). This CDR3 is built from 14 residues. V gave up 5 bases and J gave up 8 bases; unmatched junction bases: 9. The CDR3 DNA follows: TGTGCCACCAGCCGTGCTCCGACAGGGTATGAGCAGTTCTTC. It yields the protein CATSRAPTGYEQFF. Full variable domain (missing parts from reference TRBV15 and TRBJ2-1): DAMVIQNPRYQVTQFGKPVTLSCSQTLNHNVMYWYQQKSSQAPKLLFHYYDKDFNNEADTPDNFQSRRPNTSFCFLDIRSPGLGDTAMYLCATSRAPTGYEQFFGPGTRLTVL.

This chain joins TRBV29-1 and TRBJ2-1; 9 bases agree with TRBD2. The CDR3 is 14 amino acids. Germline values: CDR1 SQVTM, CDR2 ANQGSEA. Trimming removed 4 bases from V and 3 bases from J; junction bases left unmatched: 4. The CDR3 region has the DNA TGCAGCGTTGTTCGACTAGCGGACTACAATGAGCAGTTCTTC. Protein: CSVVRLADYNEQFF.

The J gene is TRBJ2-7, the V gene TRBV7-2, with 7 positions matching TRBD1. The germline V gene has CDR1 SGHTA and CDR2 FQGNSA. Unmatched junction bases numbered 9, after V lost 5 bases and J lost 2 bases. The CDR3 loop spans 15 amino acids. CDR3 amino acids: CASSLSGTVPYEQYF. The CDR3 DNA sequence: TGTGCCAGCAGCCTCTCCGGGACAGTGCCCTACGAGCAGTACTTC. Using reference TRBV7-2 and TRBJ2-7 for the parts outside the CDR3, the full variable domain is GAGVSQSPSNKVTEKGKDVELRCDPISGHTALYWYRQSLGQGLEFLIYFQGNSAPDKSGLPSDRFSAERTGGSVSTLTIQRTQQEDSAVYLCASSLSGTVPYEQYFGPGTRLTVT.

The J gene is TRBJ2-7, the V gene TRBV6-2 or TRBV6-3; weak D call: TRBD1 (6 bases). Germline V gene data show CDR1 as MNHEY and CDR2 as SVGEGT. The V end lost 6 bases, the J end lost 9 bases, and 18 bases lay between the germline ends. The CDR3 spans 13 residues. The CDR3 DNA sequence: TGTGCCAGCAGCCCTCTCGACAGGCCGGTGCAGTACTTC. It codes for CASSPLDRPVQYF.

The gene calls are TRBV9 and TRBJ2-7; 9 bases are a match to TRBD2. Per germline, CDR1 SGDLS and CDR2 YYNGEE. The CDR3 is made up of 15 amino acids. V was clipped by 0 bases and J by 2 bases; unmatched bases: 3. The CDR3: CASSVAPSGTYEQYF. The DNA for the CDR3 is TGTGCCAGCAGCGTAGCTCCTAGCGGGACCTACGAGCAGTACTTC. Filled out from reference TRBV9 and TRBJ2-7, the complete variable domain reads DSGVTQTPKHLITATGQRVTLRCSPRSGDLSVYWYQQSLDQGLQFLIQYYNGEERAKGNILERFSAQQFPDLHSELNLSSLELGDSALYFCASSVAPSGTYEQYFGPGTRLTVT.

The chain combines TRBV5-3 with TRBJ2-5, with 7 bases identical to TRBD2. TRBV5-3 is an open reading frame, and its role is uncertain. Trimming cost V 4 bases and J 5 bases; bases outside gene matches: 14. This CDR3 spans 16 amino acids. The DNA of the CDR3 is TGTGCCAGAAGCACCCGGACTAGTTCGGGTCGGGAGACCCAGTACTTC. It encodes CARSTRTSSGRETQYF.

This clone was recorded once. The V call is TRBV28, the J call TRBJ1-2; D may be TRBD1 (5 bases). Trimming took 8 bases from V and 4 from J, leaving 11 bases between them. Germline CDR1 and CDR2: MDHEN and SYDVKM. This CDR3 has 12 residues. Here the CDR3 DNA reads TGTGCCAGCCTCGGACAATCCTATGGCTACACCTTC. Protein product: CASLGQSYGYTF.

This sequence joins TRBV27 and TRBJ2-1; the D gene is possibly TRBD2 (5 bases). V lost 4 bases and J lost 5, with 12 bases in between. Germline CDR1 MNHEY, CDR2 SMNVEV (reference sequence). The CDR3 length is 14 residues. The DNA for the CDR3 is TGTGCCAGCAGTTCGGCGGGCCCTAACAATGAGCAGTTCTTC. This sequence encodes CASSSAGPNNEQFF.

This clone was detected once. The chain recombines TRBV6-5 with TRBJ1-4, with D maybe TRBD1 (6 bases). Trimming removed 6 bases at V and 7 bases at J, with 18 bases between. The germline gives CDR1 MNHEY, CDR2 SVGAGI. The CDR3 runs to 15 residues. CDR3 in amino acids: CASSAGTSTVEKLFF. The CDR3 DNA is TGTGCCAGCAGCGCCGGGACAAGCACAGTTGAAAAACTGTTTTTT.

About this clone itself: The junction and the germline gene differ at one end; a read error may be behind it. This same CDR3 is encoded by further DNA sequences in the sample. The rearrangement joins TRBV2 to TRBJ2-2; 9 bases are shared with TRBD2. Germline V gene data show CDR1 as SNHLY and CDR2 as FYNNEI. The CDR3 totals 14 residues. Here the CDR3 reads CAKRTSVNTGELFF. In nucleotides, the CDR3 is TGTGCCAAAAGGACTAGCGTGAACACCGGAGAGCTGTTTTTT.

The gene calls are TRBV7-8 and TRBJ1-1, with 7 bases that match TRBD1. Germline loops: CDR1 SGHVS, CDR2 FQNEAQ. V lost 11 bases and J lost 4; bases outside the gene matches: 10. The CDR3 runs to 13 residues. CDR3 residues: CAVRTGISTEAFF. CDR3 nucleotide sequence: TGTGCCGTGCGGACAGGTATAAGCACTGAAGCTTTCTTT.

Here the CDR3 DNA reads TGTGCCAGCAGCGCGACAGGGGGGACCACCGGGGAGCTGTTTTTT. This encodes CASSATGGTTGELFF. The J gene is TRBJ2-2, the V gene TRBV5-6, with 9 bases that match TRBD1. Germline V gives CDR1 SGHDT, CDR2 YYEEEE. This CDR3 is built from 15 residues. The ends lost 4 bases at V and 4 bases at J; junction bases unmatched: 5.

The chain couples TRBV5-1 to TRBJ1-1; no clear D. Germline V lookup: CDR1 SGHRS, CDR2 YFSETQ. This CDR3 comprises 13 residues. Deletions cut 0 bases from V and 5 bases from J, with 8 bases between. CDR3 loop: CASSLVGETEAFF. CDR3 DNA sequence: TGCGCCAGCAGCTTGGTGGGAGAGACTGAAGCTTTCTTT. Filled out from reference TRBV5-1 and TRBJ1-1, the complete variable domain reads KAGVTQTPRYLIKTRGQQVTLSCSPISGHRSVSWYQQTPGQGLQFLFEYFSETQRNKGNFPGRFSGRQFSNSRSEMNVSTLELGDSALYLCASSLVGETEAFFGQGTRLTVV.

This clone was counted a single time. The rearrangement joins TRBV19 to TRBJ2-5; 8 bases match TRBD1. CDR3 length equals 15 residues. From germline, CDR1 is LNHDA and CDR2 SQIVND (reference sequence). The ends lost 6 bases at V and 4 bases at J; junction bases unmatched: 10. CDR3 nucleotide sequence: TGTGCCAGTAGCCTTATCGGAGGGACAGGAGAGACCCAGTACTTC. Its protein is CASSLIGGTGETQYF.

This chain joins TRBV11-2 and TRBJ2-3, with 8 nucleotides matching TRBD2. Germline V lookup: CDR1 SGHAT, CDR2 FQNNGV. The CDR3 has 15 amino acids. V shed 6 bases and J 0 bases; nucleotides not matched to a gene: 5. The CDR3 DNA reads TGTGCCAGCAGTTACGGACTAGCAAGCACAGATACGCAGTATTTT. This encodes CASSYGLASTDTQYF.

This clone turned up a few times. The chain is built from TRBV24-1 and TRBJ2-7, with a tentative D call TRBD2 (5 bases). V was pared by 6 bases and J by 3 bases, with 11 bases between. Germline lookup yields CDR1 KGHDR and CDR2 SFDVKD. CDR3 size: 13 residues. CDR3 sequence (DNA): TGTGCCACCAGTAGAGGACGGGACTACGAGCAGTACTTC. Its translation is CATSRGRDYEQYF.

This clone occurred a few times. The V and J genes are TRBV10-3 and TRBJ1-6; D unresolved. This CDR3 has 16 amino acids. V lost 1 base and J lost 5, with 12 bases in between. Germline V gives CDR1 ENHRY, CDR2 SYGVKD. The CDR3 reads CAISEYGGLNNSPLHF. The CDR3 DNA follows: TGTGCCATCAGTGAGTATGGAGGCTTAAATAATTCACCCCTCCACTTT.

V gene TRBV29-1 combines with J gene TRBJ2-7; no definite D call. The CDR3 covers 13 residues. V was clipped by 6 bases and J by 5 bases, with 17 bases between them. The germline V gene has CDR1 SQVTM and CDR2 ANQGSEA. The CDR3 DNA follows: TGCAGCGTCAGAGGTCGGATTAGGCACGAGCAGTACTTC. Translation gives CSVRGRIRHEQYF.

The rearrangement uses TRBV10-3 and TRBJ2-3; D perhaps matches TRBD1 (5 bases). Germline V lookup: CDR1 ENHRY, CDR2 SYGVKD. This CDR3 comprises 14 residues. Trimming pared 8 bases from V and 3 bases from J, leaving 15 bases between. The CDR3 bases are TGTGCCATCCGCCAGGAATCAGGGACAGATACGCAGTATTTT. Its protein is CAIRQESGTDTQYF.

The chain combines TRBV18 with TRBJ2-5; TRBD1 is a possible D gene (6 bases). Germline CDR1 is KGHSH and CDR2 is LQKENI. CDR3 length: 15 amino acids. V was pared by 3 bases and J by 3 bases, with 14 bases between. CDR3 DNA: TGTGCCAGCTCACCCGCCGGACAGCCCAAAGAGACCCAGTACTTC. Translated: CASSPAGQPKETQYF.

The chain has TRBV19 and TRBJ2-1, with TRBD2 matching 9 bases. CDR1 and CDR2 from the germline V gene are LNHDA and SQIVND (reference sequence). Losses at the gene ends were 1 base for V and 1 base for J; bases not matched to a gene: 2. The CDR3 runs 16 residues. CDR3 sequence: CASSIAAGGSYNEQFF. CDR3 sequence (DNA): TGTGCCAGTAGTATAGCAGCGGGAGGATCCTACAATGAGCAGTTCTTC. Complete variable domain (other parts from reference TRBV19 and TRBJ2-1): DGGITQSPKYLFRKEGQNVTLSCEQNLNHDAMYWYRQDPGQGLRLIYYSQIVNDFQKGDIAEGYSVSREKKESFPLTVTSAQKNPTAFYLCASSIAAGGSYNEQFFGPGTRLTVL.